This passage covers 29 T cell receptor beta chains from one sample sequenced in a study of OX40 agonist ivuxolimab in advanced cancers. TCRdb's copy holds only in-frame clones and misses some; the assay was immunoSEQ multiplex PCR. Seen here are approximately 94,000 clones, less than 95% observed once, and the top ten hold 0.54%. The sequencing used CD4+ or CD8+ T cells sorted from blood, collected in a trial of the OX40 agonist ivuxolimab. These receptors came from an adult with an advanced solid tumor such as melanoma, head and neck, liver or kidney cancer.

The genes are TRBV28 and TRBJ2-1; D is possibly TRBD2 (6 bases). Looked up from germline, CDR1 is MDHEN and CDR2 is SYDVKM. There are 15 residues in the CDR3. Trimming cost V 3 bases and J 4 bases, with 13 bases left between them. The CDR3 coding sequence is TGTGCCAGCAGTTTCGGGGGAGGAGCGTACAATGAGCAGTTCTTC. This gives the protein CASSFGGGAYNEQFF.

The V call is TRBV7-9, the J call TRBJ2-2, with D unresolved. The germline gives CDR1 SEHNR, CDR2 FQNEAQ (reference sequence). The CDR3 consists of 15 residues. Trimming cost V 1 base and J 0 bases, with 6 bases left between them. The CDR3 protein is CASSLGWANTGELFF. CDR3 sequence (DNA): TGTGCCAGCAGCTTAGGGTGGGCGAACACCGGGGAGCTGTTTTTT.

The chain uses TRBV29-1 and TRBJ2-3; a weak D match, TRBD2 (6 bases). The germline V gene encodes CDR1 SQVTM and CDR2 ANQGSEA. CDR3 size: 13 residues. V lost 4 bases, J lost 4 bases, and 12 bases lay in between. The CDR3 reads CSVGRELADTQYF. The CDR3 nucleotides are TGCAGCGTTGGGAGGGAATTGGCAGATACGCAGTATTTT.

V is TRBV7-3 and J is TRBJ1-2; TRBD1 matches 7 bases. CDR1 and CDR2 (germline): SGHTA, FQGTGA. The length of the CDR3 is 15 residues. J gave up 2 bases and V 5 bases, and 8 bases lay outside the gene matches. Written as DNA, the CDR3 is TGTGCCAGCAGCCCCGCTACAGGGGACAACTATGGCTACACCTTC. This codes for CASSPATGDNYGYTF.

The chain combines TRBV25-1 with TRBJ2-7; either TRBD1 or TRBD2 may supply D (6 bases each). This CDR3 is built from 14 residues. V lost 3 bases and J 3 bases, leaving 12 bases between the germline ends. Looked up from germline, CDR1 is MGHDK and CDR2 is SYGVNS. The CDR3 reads CASSDSGANYEQYF. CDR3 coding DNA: TGTGCCAGCAGTGATTCGGGGGCAAACTACGAGCAGTACTTC.

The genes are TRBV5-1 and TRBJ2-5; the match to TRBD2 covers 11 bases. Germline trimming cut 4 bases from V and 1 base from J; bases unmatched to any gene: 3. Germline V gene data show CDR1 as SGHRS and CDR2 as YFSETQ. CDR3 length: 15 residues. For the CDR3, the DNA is TGCGCCAGCAGCCCGGGACTAGCGGTCCAAGAGACCCAGTACTTC. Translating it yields CASSPGLAVQETQYF.

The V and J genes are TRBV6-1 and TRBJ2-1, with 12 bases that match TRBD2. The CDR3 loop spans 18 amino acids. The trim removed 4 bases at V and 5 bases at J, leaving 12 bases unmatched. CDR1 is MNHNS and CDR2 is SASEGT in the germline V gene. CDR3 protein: CASSVAYGTSGRHNEQFF. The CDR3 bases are TGTGCCAGCAGTGTAGCTTATGGGACTAGCGGGCGACACAATGAGCAGTTCTTC.

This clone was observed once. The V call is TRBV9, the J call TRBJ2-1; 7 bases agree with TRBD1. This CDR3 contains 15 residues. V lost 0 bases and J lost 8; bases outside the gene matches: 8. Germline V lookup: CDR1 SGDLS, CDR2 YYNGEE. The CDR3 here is CASSVEGTALHEQFF. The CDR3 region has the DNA TGTGCCAGCAGCGTAGAGGGGACAGCCCTCCATGAGCAGTTCTTC.

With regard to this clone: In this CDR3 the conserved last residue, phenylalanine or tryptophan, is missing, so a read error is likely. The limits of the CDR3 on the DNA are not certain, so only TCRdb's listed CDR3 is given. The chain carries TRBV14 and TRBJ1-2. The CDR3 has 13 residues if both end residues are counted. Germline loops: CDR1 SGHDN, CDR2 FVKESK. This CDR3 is CASSQSRLSDSVA.

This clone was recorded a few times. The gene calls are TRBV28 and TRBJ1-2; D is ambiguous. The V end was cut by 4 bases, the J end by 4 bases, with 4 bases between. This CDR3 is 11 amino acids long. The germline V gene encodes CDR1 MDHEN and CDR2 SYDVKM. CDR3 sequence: CASSSIYGYTF. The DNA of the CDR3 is TGTGCCAGCAGTTCCATCTATGGCTACACCTTC.

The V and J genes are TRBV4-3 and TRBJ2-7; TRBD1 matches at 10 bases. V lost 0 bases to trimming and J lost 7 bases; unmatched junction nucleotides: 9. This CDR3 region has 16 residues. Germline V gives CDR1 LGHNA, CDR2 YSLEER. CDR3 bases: TGCGCCAGCAGCCAAGATGGTGGACAGGGGGGGAGAGAGCAGTACTTC. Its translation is CASSQDGGQGGREQYF.

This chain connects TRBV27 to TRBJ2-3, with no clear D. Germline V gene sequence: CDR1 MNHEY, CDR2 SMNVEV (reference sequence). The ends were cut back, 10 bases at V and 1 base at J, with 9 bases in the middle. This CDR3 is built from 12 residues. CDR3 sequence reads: CAIGRGTDTQYF. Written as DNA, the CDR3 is TGTGCCATCGGCCGGGGCACAGATACGCAGTATTTT.

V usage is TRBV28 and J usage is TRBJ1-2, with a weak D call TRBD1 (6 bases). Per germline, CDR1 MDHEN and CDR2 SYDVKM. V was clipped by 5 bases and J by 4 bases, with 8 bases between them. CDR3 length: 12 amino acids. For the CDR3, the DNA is TGTGCCAGCAGTCGAGGGGGCTATGGCTACACCTTC. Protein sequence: CASSRGGYGYTF.

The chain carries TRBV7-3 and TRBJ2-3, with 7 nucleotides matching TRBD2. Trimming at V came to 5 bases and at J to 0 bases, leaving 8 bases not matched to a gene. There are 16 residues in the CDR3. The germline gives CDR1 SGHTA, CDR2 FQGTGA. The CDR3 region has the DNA TGTGCCAGCAGCCCGGATTCTAGCGGTAGCACAGATACGCAGTATTTT. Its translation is CASSPDSSGSTDTQYF.

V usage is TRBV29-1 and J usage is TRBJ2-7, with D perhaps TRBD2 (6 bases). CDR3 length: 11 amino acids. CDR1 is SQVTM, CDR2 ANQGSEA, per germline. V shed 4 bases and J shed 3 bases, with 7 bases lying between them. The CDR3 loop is CSVGGDYEQYF. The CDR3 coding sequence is TGCAGCGTTGGGGGGGACTACGAGCAGTACTTC.

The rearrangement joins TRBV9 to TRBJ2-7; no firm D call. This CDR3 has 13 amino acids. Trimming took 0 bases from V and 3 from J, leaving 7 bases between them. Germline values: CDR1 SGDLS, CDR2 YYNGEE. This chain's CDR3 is CASSVEMGYEQYF. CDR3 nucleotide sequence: TGTGCCAGCAGCGTAGAAATGGGCTACGAGCAGTACTTC.

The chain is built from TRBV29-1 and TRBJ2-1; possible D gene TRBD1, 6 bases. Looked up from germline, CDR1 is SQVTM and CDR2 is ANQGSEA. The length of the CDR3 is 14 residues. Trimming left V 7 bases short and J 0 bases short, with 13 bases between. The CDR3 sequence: CSATTGSSYNEQFF. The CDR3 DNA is TGCAGCGCCACAACAGGGAGCTCCTACAATGAGCAGTTCTTC.

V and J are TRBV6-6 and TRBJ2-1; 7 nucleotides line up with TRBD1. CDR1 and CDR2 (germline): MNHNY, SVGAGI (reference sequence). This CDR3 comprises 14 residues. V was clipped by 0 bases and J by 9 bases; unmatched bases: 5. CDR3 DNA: TGTGCCAGCAGTTACTCGACAGGGTTTCTTGAGCAGTTCTTC. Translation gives CASSYSTGFLEQFF.

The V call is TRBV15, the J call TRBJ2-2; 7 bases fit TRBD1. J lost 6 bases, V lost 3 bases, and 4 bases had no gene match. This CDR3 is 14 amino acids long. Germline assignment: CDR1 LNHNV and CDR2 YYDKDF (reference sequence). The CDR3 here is CATSRGDSPGELFF. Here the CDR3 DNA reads TGTGCCACCAGCAGGGGGGACAGCCCCGGGGAGCTGTTTTTT.

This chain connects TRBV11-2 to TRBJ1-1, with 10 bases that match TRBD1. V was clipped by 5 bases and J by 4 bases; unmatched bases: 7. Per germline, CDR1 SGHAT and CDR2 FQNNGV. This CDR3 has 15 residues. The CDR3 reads CASSVRDRGGTEAFF. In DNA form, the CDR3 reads TGTGCCAGCAGCGTCCGGGACAGGGGTGGCACTGAAGCTTTCTTT.

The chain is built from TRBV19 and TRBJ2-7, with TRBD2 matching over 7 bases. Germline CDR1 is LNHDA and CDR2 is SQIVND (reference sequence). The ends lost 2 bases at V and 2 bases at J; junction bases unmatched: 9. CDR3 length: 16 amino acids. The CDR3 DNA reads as TGTGCCAGTAGTATATTGGGCGGGAGCAGCACCTACGAGCAGTACTTC. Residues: CASSILGGSSTYEQYF. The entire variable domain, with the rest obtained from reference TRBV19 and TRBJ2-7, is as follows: DGGITQSPKYLFRKEGQNVTLSCEQNLNHDAMYWYRQDPGQGLRLIYYSQIVNDFQKGDIAEGYSVSREKKESFPLTVTSAQKNPTAFYLCASSILGGSSTYEQYFGPGTRLTVT.

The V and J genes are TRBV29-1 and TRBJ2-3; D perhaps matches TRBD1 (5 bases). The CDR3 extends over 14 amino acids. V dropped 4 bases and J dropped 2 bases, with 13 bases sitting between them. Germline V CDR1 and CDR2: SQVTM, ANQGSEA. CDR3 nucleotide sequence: TGCAGCGTTGTACGGCAGGACACCACAGATACGCAGTATTTT. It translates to CSVVRQDTTDTQYF.

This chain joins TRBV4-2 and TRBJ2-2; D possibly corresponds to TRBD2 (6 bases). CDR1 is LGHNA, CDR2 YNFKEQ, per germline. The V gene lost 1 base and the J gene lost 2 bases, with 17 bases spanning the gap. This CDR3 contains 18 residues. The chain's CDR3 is CASSQVFGGGLNTGELFF. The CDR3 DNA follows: TGTGCCAGCAGCCAAGTATTCGGGGGAGGCTTAAACACCGGGGAGCTGTTTTTT.

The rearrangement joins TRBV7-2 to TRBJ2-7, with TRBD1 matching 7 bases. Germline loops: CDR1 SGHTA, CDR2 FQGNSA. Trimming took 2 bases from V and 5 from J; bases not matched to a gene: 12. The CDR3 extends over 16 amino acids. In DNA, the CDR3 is TGTGCCAGCAGCTTAAGCTTTTTAAGACAGGGTCACGAGCAGTACTTC. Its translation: CASSLSFLRQGHEQYF. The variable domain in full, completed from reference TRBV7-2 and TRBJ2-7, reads GAGVSQSPSNKVTEKGKDVELRCDPISGHTALYWYRQSLGQGLEFLIYFQGNSAPDKSGLPSDRFSAERTGGSVSTLTIQRTQQEDSAVYLCASSLSFLRQGHEQYFGPGTRLTVT.

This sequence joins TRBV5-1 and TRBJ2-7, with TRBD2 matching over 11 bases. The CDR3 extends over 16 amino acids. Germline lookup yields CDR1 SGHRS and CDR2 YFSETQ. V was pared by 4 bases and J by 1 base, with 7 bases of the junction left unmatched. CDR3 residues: CASSITGTSGSYEQYF. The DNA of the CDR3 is TGCGCCAGCAGCATAACCGGGACTAGCGGTTCCTACGAGCAGTACTTC.

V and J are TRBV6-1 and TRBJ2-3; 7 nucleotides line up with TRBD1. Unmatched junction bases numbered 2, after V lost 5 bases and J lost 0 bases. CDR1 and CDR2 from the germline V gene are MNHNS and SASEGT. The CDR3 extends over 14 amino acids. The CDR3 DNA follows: TGTGCCAGCAGTCGACAGGGAAGCACAGATACGCAGTATTTT. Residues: CASSRQGSTDTQYF.

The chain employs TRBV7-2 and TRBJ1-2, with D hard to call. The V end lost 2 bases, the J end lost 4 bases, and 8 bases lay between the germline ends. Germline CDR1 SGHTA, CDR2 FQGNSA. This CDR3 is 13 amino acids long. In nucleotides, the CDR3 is TGTGCCAGCAGCTTATCCGCAGCCTATGGCTACACCTTC. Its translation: CASSLSAAYGYTF.

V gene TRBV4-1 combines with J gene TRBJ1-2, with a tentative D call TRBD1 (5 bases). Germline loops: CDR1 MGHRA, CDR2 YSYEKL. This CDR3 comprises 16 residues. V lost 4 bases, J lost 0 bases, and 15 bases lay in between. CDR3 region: CASSRTQEPTNYGYTF. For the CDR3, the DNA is TGCGCCAGCAGCCGGACACAGGAACCAACTAACTATGGCTACACCTTC.

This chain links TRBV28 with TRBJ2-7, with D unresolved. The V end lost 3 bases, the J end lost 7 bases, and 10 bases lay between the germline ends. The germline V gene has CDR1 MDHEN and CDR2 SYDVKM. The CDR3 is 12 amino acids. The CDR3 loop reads CASSLAPEEQYF. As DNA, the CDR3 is TGTGCCAGCAGTTTGGCCCCTGAGGAGCAGTACTTC.